Reported below is one T cell receptor beta chain. The antigen is not known. The source of the sample is a study of long-term antiretroviral therapy in people with HIV. Study-wide results and limits: Specimens of blood were obtained during about 2003 to 2018, possibly under older ART regimens. The study collected no data on ART adherence, viral resistance or therapy changes. The clones with expansion before ART were dominant in the repertoire at all time points.

Sequencing relied on immunoSEQ assay v3.0, run at survey level. Measured with immunoSEQ multiplex PCR; TCRdb has only the in-frame clones, and not every one. This table holds 20,000 to 30,000 clones, roughly 78% found once. Before DNA extraction, roughly 0.9-10 million cryopreserved PBMC were held in the samples. Germline CDR1 and CDR2: SGDLS and YYNGEE. The CDR3 has 16 residues. V lost 4 bases and J lost 6; bases outside the gene matches: 9. Here the sequenced sample was unsorted PBMCs, taken 1.2 years after starting antiretroviral therapy. V is TRBV9 and J is TRBJ2-1, with TRBD2 matching 11 bases. This receptor was taken from a middle-aged woman with HIV. In nucleotides, the CDR3 is TGTGCCAGCAGCCCTTTAGCGGGAGGGCCCAGCAATGAGCAGTTCTTC. As protein: CASSPLAGGPSNEQFF.